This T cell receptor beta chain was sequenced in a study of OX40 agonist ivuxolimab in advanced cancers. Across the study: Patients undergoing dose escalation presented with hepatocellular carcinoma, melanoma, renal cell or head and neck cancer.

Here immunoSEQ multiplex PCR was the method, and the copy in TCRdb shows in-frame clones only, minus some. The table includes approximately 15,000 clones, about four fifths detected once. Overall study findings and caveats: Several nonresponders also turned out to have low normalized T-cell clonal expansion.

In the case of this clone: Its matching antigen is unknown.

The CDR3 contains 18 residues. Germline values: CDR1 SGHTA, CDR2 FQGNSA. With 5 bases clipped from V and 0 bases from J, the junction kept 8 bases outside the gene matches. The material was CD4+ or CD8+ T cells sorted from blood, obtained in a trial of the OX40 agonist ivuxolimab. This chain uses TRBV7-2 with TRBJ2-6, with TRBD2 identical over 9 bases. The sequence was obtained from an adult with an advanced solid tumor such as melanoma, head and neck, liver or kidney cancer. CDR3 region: CASSQAFSGGSGANVLTF. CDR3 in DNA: TGTGCCAGCAGCCAAGCCTTTAGCGGGGGCTCTGGGGCCAACGTCCTGACTTTC.